This entry concerns a single TCR beta chain. Per the study methods: It was from reference gene primer amplification that nucleated cell counts were estimated. Profiling relied on immunoSEQ multiplex PCR, and the TCRdb table lists in-frame clones only, not all of them. That table supplies the V and J calls and clone size; D and trimming were determined from the DNA. The data hold around 100,000 clones, with approximately 81% observed a single time. This sample was included in a study of blood T cell repertoires in COVID-19. Germline V gives CDR1 LNHDA, CDR2 SQIVND (reference sequence). The V and J ends lost 9 bases and 0 bases respectively, with 15 bases between them. The CDR3 spans 14 residues.

The material sequenced was peripheral blood. This clonotype was sampled from a man aged 40-49 years with acute or convalescent COVID-19. The genes are TRBV19 and TRBJ2-7, with no clear D. Written as DNA, the CDR3 is TGTGCCAGCAAACCACAGCAAAACTCCTACGAGCAGTACTTC. Protein product: CASKPQQNSYEQYF.